The 2 T cell receptor beta chains below come from one sample, sequenced in a study of cytomegalovirus exposure and HLA in healthy donors. The study ran its PCR with 60 Vbeta and 13 Jbeta primers. Assay used: immunoSEQ multiplex PCR; TCRdb lists only in-frame clones, some missing. The repertoire holds under 200,000 clones, with about 75% as singletons. Material for sequencing was PBMCs. Receptor source: a male donor in good health and CMV-seropositive.

The chain joins TRBV19 to TRBJ2-1, with D unclear. CDR3 length equals 16 residues. In germline, CDR1 is LNHDA, CDR2 SQIVND (reference sequence). Trimming took 1 base from V and 7 from J, leaving 17 bases between them. CDR3 protein: CASSIAQRVERNEQFF. For the CDR3, the DNA is TGTGCCAGTAGTATAGCCCAACGGGTAGAGAGGAATGAGCAGTTCTTC.

This clone was detected only a few times. The genes are TRBV29-1 and TRBJ1-2; D is uncertain. Per germline, CDR1 SQVTM and CDR2 ANQGSEA. V was trimmed by 6 bases and J by 2 bases, leaving 16 bases between them. The CDR3 length is 14 residues. CDR3 DNA sequence: TGCAGCGTCAGCCCCCCGGGGTCAAACTATGGCTACACCTTC. Its protein product is CSVSPPGSNYGYTF.